Following are 2 T cell receptor beta chains from one sample sequenced in a study of blood T cell repertoires in COVID-19. Assay used: immunoSEQ multiplex PCR; TCRdb lists only in-frame clones, some missing. The data hold 200,000 or so clones, with approximately 87% observed a single time. Input material: peripheral blood. These receptors originate from a woman aged 70-85 years with acute or convalescent COVID-19.

The chain has TRBV21-1 and TRBJ1-1; the D call in the table, TRBD1, was not verified against the DNA. TRBV21-1 is tagged as a pseudogene. CDR3 length: 15 amino acids. The CDR3 DNA sequence: TGTGCCAGCAGCCTCAGGGGATATAATGACACTGAAGCTTTCTTT. Its protein product is CASSLRGYNDTEAFF.

This clone was counted between two and nine times. This chain joins TRBV29-1 and TRBJ1-5; D perhaps matches TRBD1 (5 bases). CDR3 size: 13 residues. Trimming took off 4 bases at V and 6 bases at J, with 13 bases between the two ends. The germline CDR1 and CDR2 sequences are SQVTM and ANQGSEA. The CDR3 region is CSVALGPTQPQHF. The CDR3 DNA reads as TGCAGCGTTGCTCTGGGGCCAACTCAGCCCCAGCATTTT.